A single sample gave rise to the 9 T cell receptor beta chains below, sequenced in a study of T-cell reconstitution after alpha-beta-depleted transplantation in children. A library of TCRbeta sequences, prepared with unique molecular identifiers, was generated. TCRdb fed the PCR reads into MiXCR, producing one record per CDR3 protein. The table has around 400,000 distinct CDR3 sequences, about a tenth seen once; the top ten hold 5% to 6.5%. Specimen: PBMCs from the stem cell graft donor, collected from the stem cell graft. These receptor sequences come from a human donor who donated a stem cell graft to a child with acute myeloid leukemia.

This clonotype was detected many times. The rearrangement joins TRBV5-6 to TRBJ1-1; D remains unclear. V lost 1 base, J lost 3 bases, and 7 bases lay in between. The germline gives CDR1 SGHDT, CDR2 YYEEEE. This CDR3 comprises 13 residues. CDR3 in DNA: TGTGCCAGCAGCTTGACCCCCCACACTGAAGCTTTCTTT. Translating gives CASSLTPHTEAFF.

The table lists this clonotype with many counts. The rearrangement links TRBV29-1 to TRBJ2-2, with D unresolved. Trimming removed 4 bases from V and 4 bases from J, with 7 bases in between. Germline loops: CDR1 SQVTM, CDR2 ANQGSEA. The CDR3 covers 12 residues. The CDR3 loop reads CSVVTVTGELFF. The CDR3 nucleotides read TGCAGCGTTGTAACGGTCACCGGGGAGCTGTTTTTT.

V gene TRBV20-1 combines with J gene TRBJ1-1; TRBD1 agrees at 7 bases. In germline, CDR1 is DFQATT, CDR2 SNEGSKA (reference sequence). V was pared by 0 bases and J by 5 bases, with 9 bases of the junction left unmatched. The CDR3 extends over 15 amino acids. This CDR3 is CSARERPGGETEAFF. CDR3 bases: TGCAGTGCTAGAGAACGTCCAGGGGGAGAAACTGAAGCTTTCTTT.

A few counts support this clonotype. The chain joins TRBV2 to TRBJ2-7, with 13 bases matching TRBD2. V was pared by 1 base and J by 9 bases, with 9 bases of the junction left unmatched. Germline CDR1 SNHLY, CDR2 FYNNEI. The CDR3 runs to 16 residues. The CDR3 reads CASSEELGLAGDRQYF. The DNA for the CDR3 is TGTGCCAGCAGTGAAGAATTAGGACTAGCGGGAGATCGGCAGTACTTC.

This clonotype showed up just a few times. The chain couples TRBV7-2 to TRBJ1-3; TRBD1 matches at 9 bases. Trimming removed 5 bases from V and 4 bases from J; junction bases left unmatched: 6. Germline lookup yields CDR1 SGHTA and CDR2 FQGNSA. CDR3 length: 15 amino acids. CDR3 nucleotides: TGTGCCAGCAGCCCCGGGACAGGGTTCGGAAACACCATATATTTT. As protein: CASSPGTGFGNTIYF.

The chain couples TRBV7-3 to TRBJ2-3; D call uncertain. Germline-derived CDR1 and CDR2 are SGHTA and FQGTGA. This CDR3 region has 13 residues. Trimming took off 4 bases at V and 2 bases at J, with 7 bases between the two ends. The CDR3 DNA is TGTGCCAGCAGCTCGACATTCACAGATACGCAGTATTTT. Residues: CASSSTFTDTQYF.

Here the CDR3 reads CASRPAGSLNTDTQYF. CDR3 coding DNA: TGTGCCAGCAGACCCGCGGGGTCACTAAACACAGATACGCAGTATTTT. This sequence joins TRBV6-1 and TRBJ2-3, with D possibly TRBD2 on 6 matching bases. In germline, CDR1 is MNHNS, CDR2 SASEGT. CDR3 length: 16 amino acids. Trimming shortened V by 6 bases and J by 2 bases, and 18 bases separated the two germline ends.

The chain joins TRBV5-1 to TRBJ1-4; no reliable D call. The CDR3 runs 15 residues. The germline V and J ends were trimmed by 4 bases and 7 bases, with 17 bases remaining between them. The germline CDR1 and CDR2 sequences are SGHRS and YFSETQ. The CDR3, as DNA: TGCGCCAGCAGCCCGCTTCTCACCGGGAGTGAAAAACTGTTTTTT. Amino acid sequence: CASSPLLTGSEKLFF.

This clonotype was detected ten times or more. CDR3 sequence: CASSQDLSYEQYF. CDR3 coding DNA: TGTGCCAGCAGCCAAGATCTGTCCTACGAGCAGTACTTC. The rearrangement joins TRBV3-1 to TRBJ2-7; no clear D. Germline V gives CDR1 LGHDT, CDR2 YNNKEL (reference sequence). The germline V and J ends were trimmed by 0 bases and 1 base, with 4 bases remaining between them. This CDR3 is 13 amino acids long.